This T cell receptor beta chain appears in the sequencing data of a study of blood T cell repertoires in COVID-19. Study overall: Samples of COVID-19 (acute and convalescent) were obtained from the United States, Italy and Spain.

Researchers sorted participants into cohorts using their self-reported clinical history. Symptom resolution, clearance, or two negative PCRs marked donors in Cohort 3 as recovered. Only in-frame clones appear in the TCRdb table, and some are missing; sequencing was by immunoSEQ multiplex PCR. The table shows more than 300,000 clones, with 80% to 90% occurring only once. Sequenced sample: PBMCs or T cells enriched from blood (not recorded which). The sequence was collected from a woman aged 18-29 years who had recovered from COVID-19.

In nucleotides, the CDR3 is TGCGCCAGCAGCCAAGCCCAGGACGGGGACTATGGCTACACCTTC. Protein product: CASSQAQDGDYGYTF. This chain connects TRBV5-1 to TRBJ1-2; D is undetermined. The germline gives CDR1 SGHRS, CDR2 YFSETQ. The V end was cut by 4 bases, the J end by 3 bases, with 16 bases between. The CDR3 is made up of 15 amino acids.